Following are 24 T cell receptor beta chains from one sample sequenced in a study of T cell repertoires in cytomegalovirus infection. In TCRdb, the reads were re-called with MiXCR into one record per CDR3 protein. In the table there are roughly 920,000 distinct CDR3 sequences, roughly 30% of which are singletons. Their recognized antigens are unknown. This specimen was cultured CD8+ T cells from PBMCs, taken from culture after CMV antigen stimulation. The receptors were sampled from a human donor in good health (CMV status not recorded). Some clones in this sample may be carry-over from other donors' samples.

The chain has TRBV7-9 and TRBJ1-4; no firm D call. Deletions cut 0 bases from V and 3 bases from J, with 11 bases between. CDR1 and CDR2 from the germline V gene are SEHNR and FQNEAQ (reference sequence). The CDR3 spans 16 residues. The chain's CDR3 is CASSLAGGGPNEKLFF. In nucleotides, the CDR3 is TGTGCCAGCAGCTTAGCTGGAGGTGGCCCTAATGAAAAACTGTTTTTT.

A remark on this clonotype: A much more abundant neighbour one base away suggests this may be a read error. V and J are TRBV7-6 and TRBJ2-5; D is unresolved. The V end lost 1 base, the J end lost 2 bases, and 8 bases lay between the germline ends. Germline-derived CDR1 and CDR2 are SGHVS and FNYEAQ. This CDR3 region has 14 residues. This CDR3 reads CASSLVARQETQYF. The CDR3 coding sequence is TGTGCCAGCAGCTTAGTCGCCAGACAAGAGACCCAGTACTTC.

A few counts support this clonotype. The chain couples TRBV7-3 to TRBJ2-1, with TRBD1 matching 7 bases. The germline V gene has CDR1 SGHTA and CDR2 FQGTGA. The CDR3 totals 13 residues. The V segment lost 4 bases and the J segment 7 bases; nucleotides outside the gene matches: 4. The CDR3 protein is CASSSYRGNEQFF. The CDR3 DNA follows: TGTGCCAGCAGCTCGTACAGGGGAAATGAGCAGTTCTTC. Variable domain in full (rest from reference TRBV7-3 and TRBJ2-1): GAGVSQTPSNKVTEKGKYVELRCDPISGHTALYWYRQSLGQGPEFLIYFQGTGAADDSGLPNDRFFAVRPEGSVSTLKIQRTERGDSAVYLCASSSYRGNEQFFGPGTRLTVL.

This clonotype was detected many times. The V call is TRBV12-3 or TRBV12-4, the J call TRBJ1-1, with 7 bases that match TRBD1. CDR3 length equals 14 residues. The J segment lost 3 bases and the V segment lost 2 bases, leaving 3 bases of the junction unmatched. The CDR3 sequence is CASSLWTGYTEAFF. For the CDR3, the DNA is TGTGCCAGCAGTTTATGGACAGGATACACTGAAGCTTTCTTT.

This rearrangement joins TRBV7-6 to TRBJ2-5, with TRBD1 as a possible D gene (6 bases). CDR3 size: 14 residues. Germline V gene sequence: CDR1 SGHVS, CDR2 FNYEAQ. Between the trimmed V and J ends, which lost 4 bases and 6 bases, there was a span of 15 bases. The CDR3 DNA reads TGTGCCAGCAGCTCTACAGGGCCCCGGAAGACCCAGTACTTC. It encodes CASSSTGPRKTQYF.

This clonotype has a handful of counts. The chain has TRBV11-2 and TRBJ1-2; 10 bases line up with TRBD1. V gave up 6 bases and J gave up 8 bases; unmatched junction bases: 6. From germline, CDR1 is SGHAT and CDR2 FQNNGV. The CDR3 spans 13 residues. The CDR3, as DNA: TGTGCCAGCAGGCCCGGGACAGGGGACGGCTACACCTTC. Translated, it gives CASRPGTGDGYTF. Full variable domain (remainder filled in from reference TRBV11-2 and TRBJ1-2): EAGVAQSPRYKIIEKRQSVAFWCNPISGHATLYWYQQILGQGPKLLIQFQNNGVVDDSQLPKDRFSAERLKGVDSTLKIQPAKLEDSAVYLCASRPGTGDGYTFGSGTRLTVV.

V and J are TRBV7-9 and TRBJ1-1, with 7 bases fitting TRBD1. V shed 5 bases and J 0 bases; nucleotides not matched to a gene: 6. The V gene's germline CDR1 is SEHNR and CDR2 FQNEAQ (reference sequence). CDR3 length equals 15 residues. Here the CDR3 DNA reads TGTGCCAGCAGCCCCTGGACAGGTATGAACACTGAAGCTTTCTTT. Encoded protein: CASSPWTGMNTEAFF.

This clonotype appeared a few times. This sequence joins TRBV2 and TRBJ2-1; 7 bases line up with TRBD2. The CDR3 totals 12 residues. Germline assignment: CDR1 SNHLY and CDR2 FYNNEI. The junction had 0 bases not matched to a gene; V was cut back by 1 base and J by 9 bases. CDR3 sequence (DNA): TGTGCCAGCAGTGAAGGGGGGGGTGAGCAGTTCTTC. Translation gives CASSEGGGEQFF. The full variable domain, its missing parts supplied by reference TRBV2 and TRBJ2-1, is EPEVTQTPSHQVTQMGQEVILRCVPISNHLYFYWYRQILGQKVEFLVSFYNNEISEKSEIFDDQFSVERPDGSNFTLKIRSTKLEDSAMYFCASSEGGGEQFFGPGTRLTVL.

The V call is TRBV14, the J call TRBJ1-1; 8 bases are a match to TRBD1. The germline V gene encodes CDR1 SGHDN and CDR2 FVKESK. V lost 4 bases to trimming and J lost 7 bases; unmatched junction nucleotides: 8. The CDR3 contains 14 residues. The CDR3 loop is CASSLTGTGGEAFF. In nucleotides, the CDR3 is TGTGCCAGCAGCCTAACCGGGACAGGCGGTGAAGCTTTCTTT.

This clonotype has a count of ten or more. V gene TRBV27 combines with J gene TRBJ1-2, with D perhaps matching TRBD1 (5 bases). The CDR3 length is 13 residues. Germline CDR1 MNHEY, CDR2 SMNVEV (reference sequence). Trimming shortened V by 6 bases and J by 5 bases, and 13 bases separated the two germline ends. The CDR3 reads CASSLSRGYGYTF. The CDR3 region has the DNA TGTGCCAGCAGCTTAAGCCGGGGGTATGGCTACACCTTC.

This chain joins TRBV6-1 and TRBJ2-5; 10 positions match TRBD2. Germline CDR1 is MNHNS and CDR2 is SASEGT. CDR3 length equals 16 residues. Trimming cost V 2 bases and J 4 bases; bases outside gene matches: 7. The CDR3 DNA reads TGTGCCAGCAGTGAAATAGCGGGGGGAGGAGGAGAGACCCAGTACTTC. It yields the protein CASSEIAGGGGETQYF.

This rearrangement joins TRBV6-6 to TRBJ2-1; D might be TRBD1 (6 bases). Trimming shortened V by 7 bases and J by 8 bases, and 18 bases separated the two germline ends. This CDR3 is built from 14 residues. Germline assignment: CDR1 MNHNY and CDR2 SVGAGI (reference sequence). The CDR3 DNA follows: TGTGCCAGCACCTCAGGGGTTTACGGGCATGAGCAGTTCTTC. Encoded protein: CASTSGVYGHEQFF.

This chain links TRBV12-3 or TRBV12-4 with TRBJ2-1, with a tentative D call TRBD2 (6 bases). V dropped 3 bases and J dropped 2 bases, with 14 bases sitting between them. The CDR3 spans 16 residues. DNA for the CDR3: TGTGCCAGCAGTTTGGGGGAGGAGCCCCCCTACAATGAGCAGTTCTTC. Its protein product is CASSLGEEPPYNEQFF.

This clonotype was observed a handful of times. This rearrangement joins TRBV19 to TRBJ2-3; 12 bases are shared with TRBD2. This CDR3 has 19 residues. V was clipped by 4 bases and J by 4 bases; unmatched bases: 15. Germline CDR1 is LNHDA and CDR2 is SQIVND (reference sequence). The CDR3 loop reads CASSTDEQRLAGDPDTQYF. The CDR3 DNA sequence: TGTGCCAGTAGTACCGATGAACAGAGACTAGCGGGGGACCCAGATACGCAGTATTTT.

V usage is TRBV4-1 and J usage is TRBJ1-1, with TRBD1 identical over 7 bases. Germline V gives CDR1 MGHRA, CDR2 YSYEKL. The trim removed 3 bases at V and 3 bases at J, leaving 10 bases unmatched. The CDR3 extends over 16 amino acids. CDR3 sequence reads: CASSHGDRSPDTEAFF. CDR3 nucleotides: TGCGCCAGCAGCCACGGGGACAGAAGCCCAGACACTGAAGCTTTCTTT.

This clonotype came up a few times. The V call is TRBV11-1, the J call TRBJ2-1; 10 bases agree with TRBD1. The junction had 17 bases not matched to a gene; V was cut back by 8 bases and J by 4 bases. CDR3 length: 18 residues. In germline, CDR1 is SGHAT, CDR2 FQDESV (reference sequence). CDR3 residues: CASGPGSTGTGVYNEQFF. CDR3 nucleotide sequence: TGTGCCAGCGGACCGGGGTCAACCGGGACAGGGGTTTACAATGAGCAGTTCTTC.

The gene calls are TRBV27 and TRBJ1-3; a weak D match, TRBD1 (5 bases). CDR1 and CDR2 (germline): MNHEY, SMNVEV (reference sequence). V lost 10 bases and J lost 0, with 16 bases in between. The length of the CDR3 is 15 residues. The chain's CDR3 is CATSLDIPSGNTIYF. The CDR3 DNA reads TGTGCCACCTCCTTGGACATACCCTCTGGAAACACCATATATTTT.

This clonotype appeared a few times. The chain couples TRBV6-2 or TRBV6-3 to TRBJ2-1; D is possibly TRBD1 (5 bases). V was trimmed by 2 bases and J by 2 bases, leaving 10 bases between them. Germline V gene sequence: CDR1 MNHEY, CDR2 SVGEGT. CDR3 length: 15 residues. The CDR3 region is CASSYVQGAYNEQFF. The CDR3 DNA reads TGTGCCAGCAGTTACGTCCAGGGCGCCTACAATGAGCAGTTCTTC.

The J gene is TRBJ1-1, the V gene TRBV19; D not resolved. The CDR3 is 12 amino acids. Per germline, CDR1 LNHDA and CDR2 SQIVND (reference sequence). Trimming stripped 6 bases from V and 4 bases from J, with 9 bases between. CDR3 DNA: TGTGCCAGTAGGCGAGGGTTCACTGAAGCTTTCTTT. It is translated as CASRRGFTEAFF.

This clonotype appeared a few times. The CDR3 DNA reads as TGTGCCAGCAGCATTAGGGGGTTGGGCACCGGGGAGCTGTTTTTT. Its protein is CASSIRGLGTGELFF. The V gene is TRBV7-8, the J gene TRBJ2-2, with D perhaps matching TRBD1 (6 bases). The CDR3 has 15 residues. Looked up from germline, CDR1 is SGHVS and CDR2 is FQNEAQ. V was shortened by 5 bases and J by 4 bases, with 14 bases between the two germline ends.

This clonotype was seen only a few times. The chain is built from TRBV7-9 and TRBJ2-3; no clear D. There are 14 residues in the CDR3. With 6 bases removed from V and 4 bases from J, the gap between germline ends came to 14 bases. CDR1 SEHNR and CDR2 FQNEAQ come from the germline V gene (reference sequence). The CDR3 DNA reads TGTGCCAGCAGAGGAGATTTTCAGGCAGATACGCAGTATTTT. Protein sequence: CASRGDFQADTQYF.

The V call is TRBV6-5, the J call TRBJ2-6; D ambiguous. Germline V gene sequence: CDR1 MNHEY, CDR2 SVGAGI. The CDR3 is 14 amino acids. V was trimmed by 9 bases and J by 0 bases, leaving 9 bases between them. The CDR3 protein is CASQVSSGANVLTF. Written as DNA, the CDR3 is TGTGCCAGTCAGGTTAGCTCTGGGGCCAACGTCCTGACTTTC.

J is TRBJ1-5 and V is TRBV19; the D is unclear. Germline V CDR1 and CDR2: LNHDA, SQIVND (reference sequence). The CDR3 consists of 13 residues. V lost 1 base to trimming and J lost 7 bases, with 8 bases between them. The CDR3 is CASSIGFAQPQHF. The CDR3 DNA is TGTGCCAGTAGTATAGGGTTTGCGCAGCCCCAGCATTTT.

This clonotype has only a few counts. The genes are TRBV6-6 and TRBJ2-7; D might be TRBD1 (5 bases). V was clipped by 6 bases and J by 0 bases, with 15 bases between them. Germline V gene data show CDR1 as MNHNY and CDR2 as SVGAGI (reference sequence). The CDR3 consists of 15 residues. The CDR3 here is CASRPWGRSSYEQYV. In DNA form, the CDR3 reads TGTGCCAGCAGGCCTTGGGGCCGAAGCTCCTACGAGCAGTACGTC.